Listed below are T cell receptor beta chains from one sample, sequenced in a study of vaccination and CD4 T cells after COVID-19. TCRdb processed the PCR reads anew with MiXCR; each CDR3 protein has one entry. Here the sample spans approximately 40,000 distinct CDR3 sequences, around 35% being singletons. The sequencing here drew on CD4+ T cells from blood, taken about 7 months after SARS-CoV-2 vaccination. Receptor source: a human donor who had recovered from COVID-19. Each CDR3 is given with its conserved first and last residue. Fields, in order: D gene, J gene, clone size, V gene, CDR3 DNA, CDR3 protein. The D gene is left open where the match is weak. The size of a clone is reported for some rows only, either as once, few or many, or as a class for expanded clones.

D: .; J: TRBJ1-6; size: .; V: TRBV6-5; DNA: TGTGCCAGCAGTTACTGGCAGGGAGGTGATTCACCCCTCCACTTT; CDR3: CASSYWQGGDSPLHF
D: TRBD2; J: TRBJ2-7; size: .; V: TRBV28; DNA: TGTGCCAGCAGTTCCACTTTAGCGGGAGGGTTCTACGAGCAGTACTTC; CDR3: CASSSTLAGGFYEQYF
D: TRBD2; J: TRBJ2-7; size: .; V: TRBV28; DNA: TGTGCCAGCAGTTTAAGGCTAGCGGTCCCGACGTGGCCCCCCTACGAGCAGTACTTC; CDR3: CASSLRLAVPTWPPYEQYF
D: .; J: TRBJ2-2; size: few; V: TRBV7-3; DNA: TGTGCCAGCAGCATCCCGGCCGGGGAGCTGTTTTTT; CDR3: CASSIPAGELFF
D: TRBD2; J: TRBJ2-1; size: .; V: TRBV7-2; DNA: TGTGCCAGCAGCTGGCTAGCGGGTTACAATGAGCAGTTCTTC; CDR3: CASSWLAGYNEQFF
D: .; J: TRBJ1-1; size: .; V: TRBV28; DNA: TGTGCCGGAAGGGGGGACTTGGAGAACACTGAAGCTTTCTTT; CDR3: CAGRGDLENTEAFF
D: .; J: TRBJ1-5; size: .; V: TRBV19; DNA: TGTGCCAGTACCAACGGCTTTTACCTGGTTGGTGATAGCAATCAGCCCCAGCATTTT; CDR3: CASTNGFYLVGDSNQPQHF
D: .; J: TRBJ2-2; size: .; V: TRBV7-9; DNA: TGTGCCAGCAACCCCCCATGGGGGGGCAACACCGGGGAGCTGTTTTTT; CDR3: CASNPPWGGNTGELFF
D: TRBD2; J: TRBJ2-1; size: few; V: TRBV7-6; DNA: TGTGCCAGCAGCTTAGCGTATCGGGGGAGGGGAAAGGTCAATGAGCAGTTCTTC; CDR3: CASSLAYRGRGKVNEQFF
D: TRBD2; J: TRBJ2-1; size: few; V: TRBV7-6; DNA: TGTGCCAGCAGCCGCGGGGAGGGCTCCTACAATGAGCAGTTCTTC; CDR3: CASSRGEGSYNEQFF
D: .; J: TRBJ2-7; size: few; V: TRBV5-5; DNA: TGTGCCAGCAGCTTTCAGACTGGGAGCTACGAGCAGTACTTC; CDR3: CASSFQTGSYEQYF
D: .; J: TRBJ2-3; size: few; V: TRBV2; DNA: TGTGCCAGCAGTGCCGAGCGTGATACGCAGTATTTT; CDR3: CASSAERDTQYF
D: .; J: TRBJ2-1; size: .; V: TRBV7-6; DNA: TGTGCCAGCAGCGCCTTACTCGACAGCAATGAGCAGTTCTTC; CDR3: CASSALLDSNEQFF
D: TRBD2; J: TRBJ2-1; size: .; V: TRBV6-4; DNA: TGTGCCAGCACCCGCGGGAGTGGCAATGAGCAGTTCTTC; CDR3: CASTRGSGNEQFF